These 25 T cell receptor beta chains share one sample of origin, sequenced in a study of blood T cell repertoires in COVID-19. The protocol was immunoSEQ multiplex PCR, while the TCRdb copy is restricted to in-frame clones and leaves out a portion. This sample has around 340,000 clones, with 80% to 90% found just once. The material sequenced was PBMCs or T cells enriched from blood (not recorded which). These receptors were obtained from a woman aged 40-49 years with acute COVID-19.

The chain employs TRBV2 and TRBJ1-1, with D uncertain. The CDR3 loop spans 11 amino acids. Between the trimmed V and J ends, which lost 5 bases and 2 bases, there was a span of 3 bases. Germline values: CDR1 SNHLY, CDR2 FYNNEI. The CDR3 DNA sequence: TGTGCCAGCAGTCGTAACACTGAAGCTTTCTTT. It is translated as CASSRNTEAFF.

The sample holds a few counts of this clone. Other DNA sequences in the same sample also yield this CDR3. This chain uses TRBV11-2 with TRBJ1-5; a possible D gene is TRBD1 (5 bases). Trimming left V 1 base short and J 6 bases short, with 13 bases between. Germline CDR1 is SGHAT and CDR2 is FQNNGV. The CDR3 is 15 residues long. CDR3 amino acids: CASSLGSGGSQPQHF. The CDR3 DNA sequence: TGTGCCAGCAGCTTAGGTTCGGGGGGGAGTCAGCCCCAGCATTTT.

This clone was seen many times. This rearrangement joins TRBV6-4 to TRBJ1-2; D uncertain. Germline loops: CDR1 MRHNA, CDR2 SNTAGT. V dropped 0 bases and J dropped 7 bases, with 12 bases sitting between them. The CDR3 has 14 residues. The CDR3 loop reads CASSDSYEGSGYTF. In DNA form, the CDR3 reads TGTGCCAGCAGTGACTCGTATGAGGGTTCTGGCTACACCTTC.

The chain employs TRBV7-9 and TRBJ2-1; no reliable D call. The CDR3 sequence is 15 residues long. V dropped 0 bases and J dropped 9 bases, with 15 bases sitting between them. Germline-derived CDR1 and CDR2 are SEHNR and FQNEAQ (reference sequence). CDR3 nucleotide sequence: TGTGCCAGCAGCTTAGCGCCTTTCGAGCGTAGTGAGCAGTTCTTC. This gives the protein CASSLAPFERSEQFF.

This chain uses TRBV7-9 with TRBJ1-5; TRBD1 agrees at 7 bases. Germline V gene data show CDR1 as SEHNR and CDR2 as FQNEAQ (reference sequence). J gave up 2 bases and V 5 bases, and 9 bases lay outside the gene matches. The CDR3 runs 16 residues. The CDR3 reads CASSGDRLYGNQPQHF. The CDR3 coding sequence is TGTGCCAGCAGCGGGGACAGACTATACGGCAATCAGCCCCAGCATTTT.

The rearrangement uses TRBV6-5 and TRBJ1-4; TRBD1 aligns across 7 bases. The CDR3 runs to 12 residues. Trimming at V came to 5 bases and at J to 17 bases, leaving 11 bases not matched to a gene. Germline-derived CDR1 and CDR2 are MNHEY and SVGAGI. The CDR3 DNA sequence: TGTGCCAGCAGTAAGACAGGGACTTTCCTTTTTTTT. This codes for CASSKTGTFLFF.

The rearrangement links TRBV19 to TRBJ2-2; 14 nucleotides align to TRBD2. V trimming: 7 bases; J trimming: 12 bases; junction bases outside the gene matches: 7. This CDR3 contains 14 residues. Germline CDR1 is LNHDA and CDR2 is SQIVND (reference sequence). The CDR3 DNA sequence: TGTGCCAGTACCTCGACTAGCGGGAGGGCGAAGCTGTTTTTT. As protein: CASTSTSGRAKLFF. Full variable domain (rest looked up from reference TRBV19 and TRBJ2-2): DGGITQSPKYLFRKEGQNVTLSCEQNLNHDAMYWYRQDPGQGLRLIYYSQIVNDFQKGDIAEGYSVSREKKESFPLTVTSAQKNPTAFYLCASTSTSGRAKLFFGEGSRLTVL.

V gene TRBV7-2 combines with J gene TRBJ2-1, with 12 bases matching TRBD2. The CDR3 sequence is 14 residues long. The germline V gene encodes CDR1 SGHTA and CDR2 FQGNSA. The ends lost 4 bases at V and 7 bases at J; junction bases unmatched: 2. The chain's CDR3 is CASSSLAGGNEQFF. The CDR3 bases are TGTGCCAGCAGCTCACTAGCGGGAGGAAATGAGCAGTTCTTC.

The genes are TRBV5-6 and TRBJ1-2; TRBD1 might be the D (6 bases). In germline, CDR1 is SGHDT, CDR2 YYEEEE. This CDR3 spans 13 amino acids. Trimming pared 5 bases from V and 5 bases from J, leaving 13 bases between. In DNA, the CDR3 is TGTGCCAGCAGGTCGGACAGAATATATGGCTACACCTTC. Translated: CASRSDRIYGYTF.

The count of this clone is one. This chain connects TRBV28 to TRBJ2-1, with TRBD2 matching over 9 bases. Germline assignment: CDR1 MDHEN and CDR2 SYDVKM. The V segment lost 2 bases and the J segment 7 bases; nucleotides outside the gene matches: 21. The CDR3 sequence is 20 residues long. CDR3 loop: CASSLIPGQTGLAGRNEQFF. In DNA, the CDR3 is TGTGCCAGCAGTTTAATTCCGGGACAAACCGGGCTAGCGGGAAGAAATGAGCAGTTCTTC. Full variable domain (remainder filled in from reference TRBV28 and TRBJ2-1): DVKVTQSSRYLVKRTGEKVFLECVQDMDHENMFWYRQDPGLGLRLIYFSYDVKMKEKGDIPEGYSVSREKKERFSLILESASTNQTSMYLCASSLIPGQTGLAGRNEQFFGPGTRLTVL.

J is TRBJ2-7 and V is TRBV3-1 (or the pseudogene TRBV3-2); weak D call: TRBD1 (5 bases). The CDR3 is made up of 15 amino acids. CDR1 and CDR2 (germline): LGHDT, YNNKEL (reference sequence). The V gene lost 1 base and the J gene lost 4 bases, with 14 bases spanning the gap. In DNA, the CDR3 is TGTGCCAGCAGCCAAGGGAAGGGGATTCCTTACGAGCAGTACTTC. Amino acid sequence: CASSQGKGIPYEQYF.

The genes are TRBV4-1 and TRBJ1-1; D may be TRBD1 (5 bases). V lost 3 bases, J lost 4 bases, and 15 bases lay in between. Germline CDR1 reads MGHRA; CDR2 reads YSYEKL. The CDR3 runs 15 residues. The CDR3 DNA sequence: TGCGCCAGCAGCCAGGAGGGGAGTTGGAGCACTGAAGCTTTCTTT. The encoded protein is CASSQEGSWSTEAFF.

The CDR3 loop reads CASSPTGQGSGYTF. The CDR3, as DNA: TGTGCCAGTAGCCCGACCGGACAGGGGTCTGGCTACACCTTC. V and J are TRBV19 and TRBJ1-2; 9 bases fit TRBD1. CDR3 length: 14 residues. CDR1 and CDR2 from the germline V gene are LNHDA and SQIVND (reference sequence). V trimming: 6 bases; J trimming: 7 bases; junction bases outside the gene matches: 9.

The V call is TRBV5-1, the J call TRBJ1-1; 10 bases align to TRBD1. The CDR3 spans 14 residues. The junction had 6 bases not matched to a gene; V was cut back by 4 bases and J by 6 bases. Germline CDR1 is SGHRS and CDR2 is YFSETQ. The CDR3 spells CASSEGQGTPEAFF. The CDR3 coding sequence is TGCGCCAGCAGCGAGGGACAGGGGACGCCTGAAGCTTTCTTT.

This clone was counted between two and nine times. The V gene is TRBV28, the J gene TRBJ2-1, with 8 bases lining up with TRBD1. Trimming removed 6 bases from V and 4 bases from J; junction bases left unmatched: 14. The CDR3 has 17 amino acids. Germline CDR1 reads MDHEN; CDR2 reads SYDVKM. CDR3: CASSSPTGATKYNEQFF. Written as DNA, the CDR3 is TGTGCCAGCAGCTCGCCGACAGGGGCTACCAAATACAATGAGCAGTTCTTC.

In nucleotides, the CDR3 is TGTGCCAGCAGTACTCGACTAGGCACAGATACGCAGTATTTT. Translation: CASSTRLGTDTQYF. V gene TRBV6-5 combines with J gene TRBJ2-3, with D perhaps matching TRBD2 (6 bases). V shed 5 bases and J shed 1 base, with 10 bases lying between them. CDR3 length: 14 residues. Germline values: CDR1 MNHEY, CDR2 SVGAGI.

The chain uses TRBV7-9 and TRBJ2-3; 7 bases match TRBD2. The CDR3 sequence is 18 residues long. The germline gives CDR1 SEHNR, CDR2 FQNEAQ (reference sequence). The ends lost 1 base at V and 0 bases at J; junction bases unmatched: 10. The CDR3 coding sequence is TGTGCCAGCAGCTTAGGAGTGTTGGCTAGCGGAAGCACAGATACGCAGTATTTT. Protein sequence: CASSLGVLASGSTDTQYF.

The V and J genes are TRBV11-2 and TRBJ1-4, with D maybe TRBD1 (5 bases). Germline assignment: CDR1 SGHAT and CDR2 FQNNGV. Trimming removed 1 base from V and 7 bases from J, with 7 bases in between. The CDR3 loop spans 13 amino acids. CDR3: CASSLGRVEKLFF. The CDR3 nucleotides read TGTGCCAGCAGCTTAGGCAGGGTTGAAAAACTGTTTTTT.

Note on this clone: The sample holds other DNA sequences that translate to the same CDR3. This chain connects TRBV29-1 to TRBJ1-2; no reliable D call. V lost 4 bases and J lost 2, with 11 bases in between. CDR3 length: 13 residues. CDR1 and CDR2 (germline): SQVTM, ANQGSEA. Written as DNA, the CDR3 is TGCAGCGTTGCCCGAGATCTAAACTATGGCTACACCTTC. Translating gives CSVARDLNYGYTF.

The J gene is TRBJ2-3, the V gene TRBV5-1; 7 nucleotides line up with TRBD1. V lost 2 bases to trimming and J lost 0 bases; unmatched junction nucleotides: 3. The CDR3 is made up of 15 amino acids. CDR1 and CDR2 (germline): SGHRS, YFSETQ. The CDR3: CASSFTGVSTDTQYF. The DNA for the CDR3 is TGCGCCAGCAGCTTTACAGGGGTTAGCACAGATACGCAGTATTTT. Full variable domain (outside the CDR3, taken from reference TRBV5-1 and TRBJ2-3): KAGVTQTPRYLIKTRGQQVTLSCSPISGHRSVSWYQQTPGQGLQFLFEYFSETQRNKGNFPGRFSGRQFSNSRSEMNVSTLELGDSALYLCASSFTGVSTDTQYFGPGTRLTVL.

V usage is TRBV11-2 and J usage is TRBJ1-5; no definite D call. The CDR3 contains 15 residues. Trimming removed 0 bases from V and 0 bases from J, with 6 bases in between. Per germline, CDR1 SGHAT and CDR2 FQNNGV. The CDR3 coding sequence is TGTGCCAGCAGCTTAGAAGCTTATAGCAATCAGCCCCAGCATTTT. Translating gives CASSLEAYSNQPQHF.

This chain links TRBV18 with TRBJ2-7; 9 bases map to TRBD2. Trimming took 3 bases from V and 1 from J; bases not matched to a gene: 7. Germline loops: CDR1 KGHSH, CDR2 LQKENI. This CDR3 is built from 16 residues. CDR3 sequence: CASSPRREGLSYEQYF. The CDR3, as DNA: TGTGCCAGCTCACCGAGGCGGGAGGGGTTGTCCTACGAGCAGTACTTC.

This chain links TRBV28 with TRBJ1-1; TRBD1 is a possible D gene (6 bases). The CDR3 is 12 amino acids. V gave up 6 bases and J gave up 8 bases, with 13 bases separating them. CDR1 is MDHEN and CDR2 is SYDVKM in the germline V gene. CDR3 bases: TGTGCCAGCAGCCTCTATGGGGGCGAAGCTTTCTTT. Its translation: CASSLYGGEAFF.

The chain carries TRBV10-3 and TRBJ1-6; 9 bases match TRBD1. This CDR3 spans 18 amino acids. The trim removed 2 bases at V and 8 bases at J, leaving 13 bases unmatched. Germline V gene data show CDR1 as ENHRY and CDR2 as SYGVKD. The CDR3, as DNA: TGTGCCATCAGTGAGAACCCGGGACAGGGTTTGAGTCATTCACCCCTCCACTTT. Residues: CAISENPGQGLSHSPLHF.

This clone was counted once. This chain uses TRBV3-1 (or the pseudogene TRBV3-2) with TRBJ2-2; D perhaps matches TRBD2 (6 bases). The CDR3 covers 14 residues. V was trimmed by 4 bases and J by 2 bases, leaving 8 bases between them. CDR1 is LGHDT, CDR2 YNNKEL, per germline (reference sequence). CDR3 region: CASSRDSNTGELFF. The CDR3 DNA follows: TGTGCCAGCAGCCGGGACTCCAACACCGGGGAGCTGTTTTTT.